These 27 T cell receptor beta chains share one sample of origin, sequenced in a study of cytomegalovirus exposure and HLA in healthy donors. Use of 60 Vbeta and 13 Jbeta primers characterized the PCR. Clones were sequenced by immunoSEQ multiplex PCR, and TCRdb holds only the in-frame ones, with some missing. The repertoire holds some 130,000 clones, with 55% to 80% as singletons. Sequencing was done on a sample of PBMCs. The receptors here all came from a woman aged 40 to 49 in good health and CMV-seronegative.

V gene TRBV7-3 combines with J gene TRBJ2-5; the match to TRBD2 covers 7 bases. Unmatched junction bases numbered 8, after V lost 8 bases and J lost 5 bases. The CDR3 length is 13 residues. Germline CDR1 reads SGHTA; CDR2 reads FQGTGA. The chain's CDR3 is CASGGGKGETQYF. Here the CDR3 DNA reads TGTGCCAGCGGGGGGGGTAAAGGGGAGACCCAGTACTTC.

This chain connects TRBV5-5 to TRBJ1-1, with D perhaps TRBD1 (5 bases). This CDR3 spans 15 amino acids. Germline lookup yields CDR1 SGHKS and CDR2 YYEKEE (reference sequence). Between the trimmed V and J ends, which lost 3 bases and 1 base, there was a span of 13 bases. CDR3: CASSWGRGTNTEAFF. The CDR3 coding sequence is TGTGCCAGCAGCTGGGGTCGGGGGACGAACACTGAAGCTTTCTTT.

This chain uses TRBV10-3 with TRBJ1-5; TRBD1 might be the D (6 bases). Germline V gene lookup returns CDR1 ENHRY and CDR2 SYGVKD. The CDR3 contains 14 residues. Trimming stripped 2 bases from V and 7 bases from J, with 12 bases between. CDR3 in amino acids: CAISEKGEGQPQHF. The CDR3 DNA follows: TGTGCCATCAGTGAGAAGGGGGAAGGGCAGCCCCAGCATTTT.

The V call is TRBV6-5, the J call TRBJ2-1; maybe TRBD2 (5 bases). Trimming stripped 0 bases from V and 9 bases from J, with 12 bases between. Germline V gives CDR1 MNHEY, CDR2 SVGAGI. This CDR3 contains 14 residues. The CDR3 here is CASSYSGLATEQFF. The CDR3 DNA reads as TGTGCCAGCAGTTACTCGGGATTAGCGACTGAGCAGTTCTTC.

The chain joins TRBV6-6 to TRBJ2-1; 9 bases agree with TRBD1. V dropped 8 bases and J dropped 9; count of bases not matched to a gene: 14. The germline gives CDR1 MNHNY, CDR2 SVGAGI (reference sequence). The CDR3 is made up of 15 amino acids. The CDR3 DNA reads TGTGCCAGCTCCTATAGGACAGGGGTGCATGGTGAGCAGTTCTTC. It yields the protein CASSYRTGVHGEQFF.

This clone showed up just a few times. The CDR3, as DNA: TGTGCCAGCAGGGGCCAGGGGGATGGCGGGGAGCTGTTTTTT. It yields the protein CASRGQGDGGELFF. The rearrangement joins TRBV6-5 to TRBJ2-2; 7 bases align to TRBD1. The germline CDR1 and CDR2 sequences are MNHEY and SVGAGI. CDR3 length equals 14 residues. The J segment lost 7 bases and the V segment lost 6 bases, leaving 8 bases of the junction unmatched.

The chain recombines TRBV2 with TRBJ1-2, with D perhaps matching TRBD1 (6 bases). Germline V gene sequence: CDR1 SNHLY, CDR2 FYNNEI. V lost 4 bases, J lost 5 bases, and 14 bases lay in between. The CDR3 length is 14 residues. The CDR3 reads CASSVLTGRYGYTF. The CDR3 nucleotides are TGTGCCAGCAGTGTGTTGACAGGCCGATATGGCTACACCTTC.

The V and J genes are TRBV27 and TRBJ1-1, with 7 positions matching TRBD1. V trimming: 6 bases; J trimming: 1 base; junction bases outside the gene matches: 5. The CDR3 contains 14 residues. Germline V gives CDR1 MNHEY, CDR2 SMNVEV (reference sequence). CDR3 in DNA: TGTGCCAGCAGGGTACAGGGGAAGAACACTGAAGCTTTCTTT. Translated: CASRVQGKNTEAFF.

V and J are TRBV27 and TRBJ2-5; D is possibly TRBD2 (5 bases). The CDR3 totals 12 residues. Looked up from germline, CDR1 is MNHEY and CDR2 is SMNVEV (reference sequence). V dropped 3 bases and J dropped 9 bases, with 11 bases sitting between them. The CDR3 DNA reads TGTGCCAGCAGTTTCGGGGATTCGCCCCAGTACTTC. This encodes CASSFGDSPQYF.

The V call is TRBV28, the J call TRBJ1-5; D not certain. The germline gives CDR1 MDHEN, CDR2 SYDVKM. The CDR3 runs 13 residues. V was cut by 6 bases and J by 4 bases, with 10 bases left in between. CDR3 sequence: CASRSHQNQPQHF. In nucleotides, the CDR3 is TGTGCCAGCAGGAGCCACCAAAATCAGCCCCAGCATTTT.

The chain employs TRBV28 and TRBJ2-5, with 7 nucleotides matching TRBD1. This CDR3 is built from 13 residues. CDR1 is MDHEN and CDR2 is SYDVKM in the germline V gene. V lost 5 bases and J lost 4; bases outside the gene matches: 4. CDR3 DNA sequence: TGTGCCAGCAGTGACAGGGTTCGAGAGACCCAGTACTTC. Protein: CASSDRVRETQYF.

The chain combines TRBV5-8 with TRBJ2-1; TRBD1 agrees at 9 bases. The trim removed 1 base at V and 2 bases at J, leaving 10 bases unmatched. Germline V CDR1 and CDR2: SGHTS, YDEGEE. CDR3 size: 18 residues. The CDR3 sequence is CASSLPGTGSYTYNEQFF. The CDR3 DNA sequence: TGTGCCAGCAGCTTGCCCGGGACAGGGTCTTACACCTACAATGAGCAGTTCTTC.

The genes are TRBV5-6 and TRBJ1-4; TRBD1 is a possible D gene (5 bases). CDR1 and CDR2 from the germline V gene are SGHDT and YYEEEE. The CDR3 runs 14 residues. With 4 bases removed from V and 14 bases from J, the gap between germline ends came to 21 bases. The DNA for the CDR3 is TGTGCCAGCAGCCCTTGGGGCGGCGAATTCGGCCTGTTTTTT. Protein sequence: CASSPWGGEFGLFF.

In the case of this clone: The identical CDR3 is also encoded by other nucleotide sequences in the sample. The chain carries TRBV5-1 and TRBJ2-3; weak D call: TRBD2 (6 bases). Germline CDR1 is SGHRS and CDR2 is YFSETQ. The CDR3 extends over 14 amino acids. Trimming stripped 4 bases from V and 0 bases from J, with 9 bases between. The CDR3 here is CASSPGGSTDTQYF. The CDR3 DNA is TGCGCCAGCAGCCCCGGGGGAAGCACAGATACGCAGTATTTT.

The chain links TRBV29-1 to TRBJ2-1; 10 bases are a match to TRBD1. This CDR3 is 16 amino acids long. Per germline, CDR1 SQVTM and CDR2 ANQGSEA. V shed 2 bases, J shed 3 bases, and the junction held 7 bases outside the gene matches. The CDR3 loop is CSVEIWTGGRYNEQFF. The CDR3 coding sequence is TGCAGCGTTGAAATTTGGACAGGGGGTCGCTACAATGAGCAGTTCTTC.

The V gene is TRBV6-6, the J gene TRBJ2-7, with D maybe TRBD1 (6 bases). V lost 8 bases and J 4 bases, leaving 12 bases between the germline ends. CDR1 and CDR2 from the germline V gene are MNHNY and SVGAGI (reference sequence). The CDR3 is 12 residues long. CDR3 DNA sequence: TGTGCCAGCGGGGAAAGGGGGTACGAGCAGTACTTC. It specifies CASGERGYEQYF.

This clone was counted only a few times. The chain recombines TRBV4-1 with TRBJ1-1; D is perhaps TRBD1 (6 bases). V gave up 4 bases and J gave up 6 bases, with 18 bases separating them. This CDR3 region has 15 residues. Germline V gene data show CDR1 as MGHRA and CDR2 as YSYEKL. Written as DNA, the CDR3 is TGCGCCAGCAGCCTTCACAGGGAAGGGCCCTCTGAAGCTTTCTTT. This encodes CASSLHREGPSEAFF.

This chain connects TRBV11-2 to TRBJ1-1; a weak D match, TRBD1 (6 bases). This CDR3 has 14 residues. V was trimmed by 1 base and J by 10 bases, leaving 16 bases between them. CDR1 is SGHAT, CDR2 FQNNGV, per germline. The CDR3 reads CASSLGAGGQGAFF. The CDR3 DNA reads TGTGCCAGCAGCTTAGGAGCGGGGGGGCAGGGAGCTTTCTTT.

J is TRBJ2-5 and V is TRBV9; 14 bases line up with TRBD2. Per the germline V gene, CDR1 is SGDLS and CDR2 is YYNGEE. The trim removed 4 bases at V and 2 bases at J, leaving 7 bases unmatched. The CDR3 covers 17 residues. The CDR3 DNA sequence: TGTGCCAGCAGCCCCCGGACTAGCGGGGGGACACAAGAGACCCAGTACTTC. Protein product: CASSPRTSGGTQETQYF.

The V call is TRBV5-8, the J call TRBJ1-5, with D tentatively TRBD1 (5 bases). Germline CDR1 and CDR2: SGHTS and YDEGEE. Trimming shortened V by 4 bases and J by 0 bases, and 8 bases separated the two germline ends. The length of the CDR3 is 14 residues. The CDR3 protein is CASSPRGSNQPQHF. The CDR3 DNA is TGTGCCAGCAGCCCAAGGGGTAGCAATCAGCCCCAGCATTTT.

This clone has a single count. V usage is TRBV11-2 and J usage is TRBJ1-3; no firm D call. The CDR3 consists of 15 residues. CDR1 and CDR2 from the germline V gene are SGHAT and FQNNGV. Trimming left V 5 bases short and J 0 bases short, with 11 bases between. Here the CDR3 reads CASSPQTLSGNTIYF. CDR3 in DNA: TGTGCCAGCAGCCCCCAGACTCTCTCTGGAAACACCATATATTTT. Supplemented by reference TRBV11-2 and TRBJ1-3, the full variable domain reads EAGVAQSPRYKIIEKRQSVAFWCNPISGHATLYWYQQILGQGPKLLIQFQNNGVVDDSQLPKDRFSAERLKGVDSTLKIQPAKLEDSAVYLCASSPQTLSGNTIYFGEGSWLTVV.

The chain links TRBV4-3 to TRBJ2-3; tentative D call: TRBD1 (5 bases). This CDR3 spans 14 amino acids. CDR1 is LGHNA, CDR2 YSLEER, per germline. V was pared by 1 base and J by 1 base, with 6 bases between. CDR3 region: CASSQAQGTDTQYF. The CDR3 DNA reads TGCGCCAGCAGCCAAGCACAGGGCACAGATACGCAGTATTTT.

The CDR3 DNA reads as TGTGCCAGCAGCCCACCCGACAGGGCTTACTCCTACAATGAGCAGTTCTTC. Residues: CASSPPDRAYSYNEQFF. The chain joins TRBV7-2 to TRBJ2-1, with 7 bases lining up with TRBD1. CDR3 length: 17 residues. J gave up 0 bases and V 5 bases, and 10 bases lay outside the gene matches. Germline V CDR1 and CDR2: SGHTA, FQGNSA.

Here the CDR3 reads CASSQGVGGYGYTF. The CDR3 DNA reads TGCGCCAGCAGCCAAGGTGTAGGGGGCTATGGCTACACCTTC. This chain links TRBV4-3 with TRBJ1-2, with D possibly being TRBD1 (6 bases). Trimming stripped 1 base from V and 4 bases from J, with 10 bases between. The CDR3 runs 14 residues. In germline, CDR1 is LGHNA, CDR2 YSLEER.

The CDR3 reads CASSQEGGTDTQYF. As DNA, the CDR3 is TGCGCCAGCAGCCAAGAAGGGGGCACAGATACGCAGTATTTT. The J gene is TRBJ2-3, the V gene TRBV4-1; a possible D gene is TRBD1 (5 bases). The CDR3 totals 14 residues. The V end lost 0 bases, the J end lost 1 base, and 5 bases lay between the germline ends. In germline, CDR1 is MGHRA, CDR2 YSYEKL.

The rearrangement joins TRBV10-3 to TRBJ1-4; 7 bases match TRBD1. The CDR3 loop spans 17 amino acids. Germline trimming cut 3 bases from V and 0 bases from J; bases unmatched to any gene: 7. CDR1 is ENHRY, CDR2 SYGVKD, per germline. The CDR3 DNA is TGTGCCATCAGTGACTACCTTGACAGGGCAACTAATGAAAAACTGTTTTTT. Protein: CAISDYLDRATNEKLFF.

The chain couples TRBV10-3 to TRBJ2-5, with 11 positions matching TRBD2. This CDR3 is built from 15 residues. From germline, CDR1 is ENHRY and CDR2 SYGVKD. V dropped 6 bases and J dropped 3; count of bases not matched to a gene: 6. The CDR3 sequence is CAIRSGTSGEETQYF. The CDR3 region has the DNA TGTGCCATCAGATCCGGGACTAGCGGAGAAGAGACCCAGTACTTC.